This is a list of T cell receptor beta chains from one sample in a study of T cells after yellow fever vaccination. Via MiXCR, TCRdb re-called the 5' RACE reads, giving one row per CDR3 protein. The sample lists around 68,000 distinct CDR3 sequences; roughly 7% were seen once. Sample: CD8+ T cells sorted from PBMCs, taken 10 to 11 days after the first yellow fever vaccination. The receptor set was obtained from a man younger than 35 who received the YFV17D yellow fever vaccine. Both conserved end residues are part of each CDR3. The order of the fields is D gene, V gene, CDR3 length, clone size, J gene, CDR3 protein, CDR3 DNA. A D gene is named only where the DNA matches it firmly. A row's size may be missing; if present it is once, few, many or a size class.

D: NA; V: TRBV15; length: 14; size: NA; J: TRBJ1-2; CDR3: CATRIGEEHYGYTF; DNA: TGTGCCACCAGGATAGGGGAGGAACACTATGGCTACACCTTC
D: TRBD1; V: TRBV4-2; length: 18; size: NA; J: TRBJ2-2; CDR3: CASSQVLTGGKLSGELFF; DNA: TGTGCCAGCAGCCAGGTCCTGACAGGGGGCAAGTTGTCCGGGGAGCTGTTTTTT
D: NA; V: TRBV20-1; length: 11; size: many; J: TRBJ2-3; CDR3: CSAGGTDTQYF; DNA: TGCAGCGCAGGGGGCACAGATACGCAGTATTTT
D: NA; V: TRBV20-1; length: 17; size: NA; J: TRBJ2-5; CDR3: CSARGDLKNARPETQYF; DNA: TGCAGTGCTAGAGGGGACCTTAAGAACGCCCGGCCAGAGACCCAGTACTTC
D: NA; V: TRBV4-1; length: 20; size: many; J: TRBJ1-5; CDR3: CASSTASQQVLLGSNQPQHF; DNA: TGCGCCAGCAGTACAGCATCCCAACAGGTACTCCTGGGGAGCAATCAGCCCCAGCATTTT
D: NA; V: TRBV4-3; length: 16; size: many; J: TRBJ2-3; CDR3: CASSQAFSGNTDTQYF; DNA: TGCGCCAGCAGCCAAGCCTTTAGCGGAAACACAGATACGCAGTATTTT
D: NA; V: TRBV15; length: 18; size: many; J: TRBJ1-5; CDR3: CATSREKQGPLYNQPQHF; DNA: TGTGCCACCAGCAGAGAGAAGCAGGGGCCTCTTTACAATCAGCCCCAGCATTTT
D: TRBD1; V: TRBV5-6; length: 15; size: few; J: TRBJ2-1; CDR3: CASSLAQDRGNEQFF; DNA: TGTGCCAGCAGCTTGGCCCAAGACAGGGGGAATGAGCAGTTCTTC
D: TRBD1; V: TRBV5-6; length: 14; size: NA; J: TRBJ2-3; CDR3: CASSPGTGVYTQYF; DNA: TGTGCCAGCAGCCCCGGGACAGGGGTTTATACGCAGTATTTT
D: NA; V: TRBV6-5; length: 14; size: few; J: TRBJ2-3; CDR3: CASSYTDGTDTQYF; DNA: TGTGCCAGCAGTTACACGGACGGCACAGATACGCAGTATTTT
D: TRBD2; V: TRBV27; length: 14; size: NA; J: TRBJ2-1; CDR3: CASSLTGGPDEQFF; DNA: TGTGCCAGCAGTTTAACGGGGGGGCCGGATGAGCAGTTCTTC
D: NA; V: TRBV20-1; length: 17; size: NA; J: TRBJ2-4; CDR3: CCARSLIWDPELNIQYF; DNA: TGCTGTGCTAGATCTCTAATCTGGGACCCGGAGCTAAACATTCAGTACTTC
D: NA; V: TRBV5-4; length: 12; size: many; J: TRBJ2-1; CDR3: CASSPTAVEQFF; DNA: TGTGCCAGCAGTCCGACGGCAGTTGAGCAGTTCTTC
D: NA; V: TRBV12-3/TRBV12-4; length: 14; size: many; J: TRBJ1-2; CDR3: CASSAGITNYGYTF; DNA: TGTGCCAGCAGCGCCGGGATTACCAACTATGGCTACACCTTC
D: NA; V: TRBV3-1; length: 16; size: few; J: TRBJ2-3; CDR3: CASSQDSPSFSDTQYF; DNA: TGTGCCAGCAGCCAAGATTCGCCTTCATTTTCGGATACGCAGTATTTT
D: NA; V: TRBV28; length: 14; size: NA; J: TRBJ1-6; CDR3: CASITQGLNSPLHF; DNA: TGTGCCAGCATTACACAGGGTTTGAATTCACCCCTCCACTTT
D: TRBD1; V: TRBV5-4; length: 12; size: NA; J: TRBJ2-7; CDR3: CASSQTGYEQYF; DNA: TGTGCCAGCAGCCAGACAGGGTACGAGCAGTACTTC
D: NA; V: TRBV27; length: 13; size: many; J: TRBJ2-1; CDR3: CASSLYSNYEQFF; DNA: TGTGCCAGCAGTTTATACTCCAACTATGAGCAGTTCTTC
D: NA; V: TRBV6-5; length: 13; size: few; J: TRBJ1-1; CDR3: CASSSQLHTEAFF; DNA: TGTGCCAGCAGTTCGCAGCTGCACACTGAAGCTTTCTTT
D: NA; V: TRBV4-2; length: 15; size: few; J: TRBJ2-3; CDR3: CASSQGTVSTDTQYF; DNA: TGTGCCAGCAGCCAAGGCACAGTAAGCACAGATACGCAGTATTTT
D: TRBD1; V: TRBV5-1; length: 14; size: many; J: TRBJ2-7; CDR3: CASSSGTGHYEQYF; DNA: TGCGCCAGCAGCTCCGGGACAGGGCACTACGAGCAGTACTTC
D: NA; V: TRBV20-1; length: 13; size: many; J: TRBJ2-2; CDR3: CSAGSGNTGELFF; DNA: TGCAGTGCTGGTTCCGGGAACACCGGGGAGCTGTTTTTT
D: TRBD2; V: TRBV3-1; length: 19; size: NA; J: TRBJ2-1; CDR3: CASSLSPTSGGARYNEQFF; DNA: TGTGCCAGCAGCCTCTCACCGACTAGCGGGGGGGCAAGGTACAATGAGCAGTTCTTC
D: NA; V: TRBV6-5; length: 14; size: many; J: TRBJ1-5; CDR3: CASSFPGQNQPQHF; DNA: TGTGCCAGCAGTTTCCCGGGCCAGAATCAGCCCCAGCATTTT
D: NA; V: TRBV10-2; length: 11; size: many; J: TRBJ2-7; CDR3: CASSDMYEQYF; DNA: TGCGCCAGCAGTGACATGTACGAGCAGTACTTC
D: TRBD2; V: TRBV6-5; length: 13; size: medium-sized; J: TRBJ2-7; CDR3: CASILAGFYEQYF; DNA: TGTGCCAGCATCCTAGCGGGGTTCTACGAGCAGTACTTC
D: NA; V: TRBV18; length: 18; size: NA; J: TRBJ2-1; CDR3: CASSPRISSESSYNEQFF; DNA: TGTGCCAGCTCACCACGTATTTCGAGCGAAAGCTCCTACAATGAGCAGTTCTTC
D: TRBD2; V: TRBV15; length: 18; size: many; J: TRBJ2-3; CDR3: CATSRSLKTSGGTDTQYF; DNA: TGTGCCACCAGCAGATCCCTTAAGACTAGCGGGGGCACAGATACGCAGTATTTT
D: NA; V: TRBV29-1; length: 10; size: many; J: TRBJ2-3; CDR3: CSVERYTQYF; DNA: TGCAGCGTTGAGAGATATACGCAGTATTTT
D: TRBD2; V: TRBV4-3; length: 15; size: few; J: TRBJ2-1; CDR3: CASSQDGTSFDEQFF; DNA: TGCGCCAGCAGCCAAGATGGGACTAGCTTCGATGAGCAGTTCTTC
D: NA; V: TRBV13; length: 14; size: many; J: TRBJ2-5; CDR3: CASSHRVGEETQYF; DNA: TGTGCCAGCAGCCACCGGGTGGGAGAGGAGACCCAGTACTTC
D: TRBD2; V: TRBV12-3/TRBV12-4; length: 16; size: few; J: TRBJ2-3; CDR3: CASSSVSGGTTDTQYF; DNA: TGTGCCAGCAGTTCCGTTAGCGGGGGCACCACAGATACGCAGTATTTT
D: NA; V: TRBV29-1; length: 15; size: many; J: TRBJ2-2; CDR3: CSVEEGRGNTGELFF; DNA: TGCAGCGTTGAAGAAGGTCGTGGGAACACCGGGGAGCTGTTTTTT
D: TRBD1; V: TRBV4-1; length: 16; size: NA; J: TRBJ1-2; CDR3: CASSQGGTGTPYGYTF; DNA: TGCGCCAGCAGCCAGGGCGGGACAGGGACGCCCTATGGCTACACCTTC
D: NA; V: TRBV6-5; length: 14; size: many; J: TRBJ2-7; CDR3: CASSYSGLSYEQYF; DNA: TGTGCCAGCAGTTACTCGGGTCTCTCTTACGAGCAGTACTTC
D: TRBD1; V: TRBV10-3; length: 15; size: many; J: TRBJ2-7; CDR3: CAISAAGTDSYEQYF; DNA: TGTGCCATCAGTGCGGCCGGGACAGACTCCTACGAGCAGTACTTC
D: NA; V: TRBV10-1; length: 15; size: NA; J: TRBJ2-2; CDR3: CASSVRGSNTGELFF; DNA: TGCGCCAGCAGTGTAAGGGGTTCGAACACCGGGGAGCTGTTTTTT
D: NA; V: TRBV27; length: 14; size: many; J: TRBJ2-6; CDR3: CASSLVGTANVLTF; DNA: TGTGCCAGCAGTTTAGTGGGGACGGCCAACGTCCTGACTTTC
D: NA; V: TRBV4-1; length: 18; size: many; J: TRBJ1-1; CDR3: CASSQDPTSGLVATEAFF; DNA: TGCGCCAGCAGCCAAGATCCAACGTCGGGGCTGGTGGCCACTGAAGCTTTCTTT
D: NA; V: TRBV5-1; length: 15; size: many; J: TRBJ1-5; CDR3: CASSLRGGSNQPQHF; DNA: TGCGCCAGCAGCTTGCGGGGTGGAAGCAATCAGCCCCAGCATTTT
D: NA; V: TRBV7-6; length: 11; size: NA; J: TRBJ1-1; CDR3: CASGVGTEAFF; DNA: TGTGCCAGCGGGGTTGGCACTGAAGCTTTCTTT
D: NA; V: TRBV3-1; length: 16; size: many; J: TRBJ2-1; CDR3: CASSQAPASSYNEQFF; DNA: TGTGCCAGCAGCCAAGCCCCAGCCAGCTCCTACAATGAGCAGTTCTTC
D: TRBD1; V: TRBV27; length: 14; size: many; J: TRBJ2-7; CDR3: CASSLRDRGREQYF; DNA: TGTGCCAGCAGTTTAAGGGACAGGGGTCGCGAGCAGTACTTC
D: NA; V: TRBV7-2; length: 13; size: many; J: TRBJ2-2; CDR3: CASSHPNTGELFF; DNA: TGTGCCAGCAGCCACCCCAACACCGGGGAGCTGTTTTTT
D: NA; V: TRBV27; length: 14; size: NA; J: TRBJ1-4; CDR3: CASSLGADNEKLFF; DNA: TGTGCCAGCAGTTTAGGCGCCGATAATGAAAAACTGTTTTTT
D: NA; V: TRBV4-1; length: 18; size: few; J: TRBJ2-6; CDR3: CASSKYSGNPGGANVLTF; DNA: TGCGCCAGCAGCAAATATTCCGGGAATCCGGGAGGGGCCAACGTCCTGACTTTC
D: NA; V: TRBV5-1; length: 15; size: once; J: TRBJ1-2; CDR3: CASSSEPTDLYGYTF; DNA: TGCGCCAGCAGCTCCGAACCGACAGATCTTTATGGCTACACCTTC
D: TRBD2; V: TRBV3-1; length: 21; size: few; J: TRBJ2-1; CDR3: CASSPVLLLERGVNSYNEQFF; DNA: TGTGCCAGCAGCCCCGTACTCTTGCTCGAGCGGGGGGTAAACTCCTACAATGAGCAGTTCTTC
D: TRBD2; V: TRBV5-1; length: 14; size: few; J: TRBJ2-7; CDR3: CASLGGASSYEQYF; DNA: TGCGCCAGCCTGGGAGGGGCCAGCTCCTACGAGCAGTACTTC
D: TRBD2; V: TRBV9; length: 15; size: many; J: TRBJ2-1; CDR3: CASSVGGGVYNEQFF; DNA: TGTGCCAGCAGCGTGGGCGGGGGGGTCTACAATGAGCAGTTCTTC
D: TRBD2; V: TRBV4-1; length: 15; size: many; J: TRBJ2-2; CDR3: CASSQVAGGTGELFF; DNA: TGCGCCAGCAGCCAAGTGGCGGGGGGGACCGGGGAGCTGTTTTTT
D: NA; V: TRBV4-1; length: 14; size: few; J: TRBJ2-5; CDR3: CASSRAQGLETQYF; DNA: TGCGCCAGCAGCCGTGCTCAGGGATTGGAGACCCAGTACTTC
D: NA; V: TRBV7-3; length: 14; size: many; J: TRBJ1-1; CDR3: CASSLQGMNTEAFF; DNA: TGTGCCAGCAGCTTGCAGGGGATGAACACTGAAGCTTTCTTT
D: NA; V: TRBV20-1; length: 16; size: NA; J: TRBJ2-3; CDR3: CSAIARGAPGPDTQYF; DNA: TGCAGTGCTATCGCGAGGGGGGCCCCAGGACCAGATACGCAGTATTTT
D: TRBD1; V: TRBV27; length: 12; size: NA; J: TRBJ2-1; CDR3: CASSQLTGWQFF; DNA: TGTGCCAGCAGTCAATTGACAGGGTGGCAGTTCTTC